Following are 25 T cell receptor beta chains from one sample sequenced in a study of technical replicates of blood from four donors. Using immunoSEQ multiplex PCR, the repertoire was profiled, and TCRdb retains in-frame clones only, with some absent. The table includes under 95,000 clones, just under 95% detected once. Input material: T cells isolated from PBMCs. These receptors were obtained from a human donor in good health.

The V gene is TRBV28, the J gene TRBJ2-1, with 10 positions matching TRBD2. The CDR3 is 15 amino acids. V dropped 5 bases and J dropped 4; count of bases not matched to a gene: 5. CDR1 and CDR2 (germline): MDHEN, SYDVKM. The CDR3 sequence is CASSPLGLAYNEQFF. For the CDR3, the DNA is TGTGCCAGCAGTCCATTGGGACTAGCGTACAATGAGCAGTTCTTC.

The chain combines TRBV19 with TRBJ2-1; D is undetermined. Germline CDR1 LNHDA, CDR2 SQIVND (reference sequence). The CDR3 totals 14 residues. Trimming removed 5 bases from V and 9 bases from J, with 17 bases in between. This CDR3 reads CASSPGYVGGEQFF. CDR3 DNA sequence: TGTGCCAGTAGTCCCGGGTACGTTGGTGGTGAGCAGTTCTTC.

V is TRBV14 and J is TRBJ2-7; a weak D match, TRBD1 (6 bases). Germline assignment: CDR1 SGHDN and CDR2 FVKESK. The V end lost 5 bases, the J end lost 2 bases, and 13 bases lay between the germline ends. This CDR3 has 14 residues. The CDR3 DNA reads as TGTGCCAGCAGCTCAGGGGAGTATGCCTACGAGCAGTACTTC. This translates into CASSSGEYAYEQYF.

The chain is built from TRBV28 and TRBJ2-1; 10 bases align to TRBD1. The germline V gene has CDR1 MDHEN and CDR2 SYDVKM. After removal of 6 bases from V and 15 bases from J, the junction contained 14 bases not matched to a gene. The CDR3 spans 14 residues. The DNA of the CDR3 is TGTGCCAGCAGGCCCGGACAGGGGGTGGGTGGAGGGTTCTTC. It yields the protein CASRPGQGVGGGFF.

The chain recombines TRBV28 with TRBJ1-5, with D uncertain. V lost 6 bases and J lost 6, with 9 bases in between. CDR3 size: 12 residues. Germline CDR1 reads MDHEN; CDR2 reads SYDVKM. CDR3 sequence: CASRSGLQPQHF. For the CDR3, the DNA is TGTGCCAGCAGGTCAGGACTTCAGCCCCAGCATTTT.

The chain combines TRBV5-1 with TRBJ2-5; D is possibly TRBD1 (6 bases). Trimming cost V 0 bases and J 2 bases, with 8 bases left between them. Germline CDR1 SGHRS, CDR2 YFSETQ. CDR3 length equals 14 residues. This CDR3 is CASSLGTAQETQYF. The CDR3 nucleotides are TGCGCCAGCAGCTTGGGGACAGCGCAAGAGACCCAGTACTTC.

The rearrangement joins TRBV5-1 to TRBJ1-1, with a weak D call TRBD1 (5 bases). This CDR3 spans 12 amino acids. Germline V CDR1 and CDR2: SGHRS, YFSETQ. Trimming pared 5 bases from V and 3 bases from J, leaving 8 bases between. CDR3 in amino acids: CASSGGDTEAFF. CDR3 coding DNA: TGCGCCAGCAGTGGGGGGGACACTGAAGCTTTCTTT.

The V and J genes are TRBV2 and TRBJ1-1, with 8 bases matching TRBD1. Unmatched junction bases numbered 12, after V lost 6 bases and J lost 3 bases. This CDR3 has 16 residues. Germline CDR1 and CDR2: SNHLY and FYNNEI. Here the CDR3 reads CASSAAPDRVDTEAFF. CDR3 sequence (DNA): TGTGCCAGCAGCGCCGCCCCGGACAGGGTGGACACTGAAGCTTTCTTT.

V and J are TRBV7-9 and TRBJ1-2, with 9 bases matching TRBD1. V lost 1 base to trimming and J lost 6 bases; unmatched junction nucleotides: 3. CDR1 and CDR2 from the germline V gene are SEHNR and FQNEAQ (reference sequence). The CDR3 consists of 14 residues. Here the CDR3 DNA reads TGTGCCAGCAGCTTAGGTACAGGGGGCCATGGCTACACCTTC. Translation gives CASSLGTGGHGYTF.

This sequence joins TRBV7-3 and TRBJ1-6, with TRBD1 identical over 7 bases. The CDR3 runs 15 residues. The germline V gene encodes CDR1 SGHTA and CDR2 FQGTGA. The V segment lost 2 bases and the J segment 10 bases; nucleotides outside the gene matches: 8. The CDR3 loop is CASSLEGARSSPLHF. The CDR3 DNA sequence: TGTGCCAGCAGCTTAGAGGGGGCGAGAAGCTCACCCCTCCACTTT.

The rearrangement joins TRBV19 to TRBJ1-5, with TRBD1 as a possible D gene (6 bases). This CDR3 region has 13 residues. The V end was cut by 9 bases, the J end by 1 base, with 10 bases between. Per germline, CDR1 LNHDA and CDR2 SQIVND (reference sequence). The CDR3 spells CASRGGSNQPQHF. In DNA, the CDR3 is TGTGCCAGCAGGGGCGGGAGCAATCAGCCCCAGCATTTT.

As DNA, the CDR3 is TGTGCCAGCAGCTTAAGTGGGGGGACAGACTACGAGCAGTACTTC. It translates to CASSLSGGTDYEQYF. The V gene is TRBV7-2, the J gene TRBJ2-7; D might be TRBD1 (7 bases). CDR1 SGHTA and CDR2 FQGNSA come from the germline V gene. V was clipped by 2 bases and J by 3 bases, with 14 bases between them. This CDR3 is built from 15 residues.

The CDR3 reads CASSLARGLADTSYEQYF. For the CDR3, the DNA is TGCGCCAGCAGCTTGGCCAGGGGACTAGCGGATACCTCCTACGAGCAGTACTTC. The chain combines TRBV5-1 with TRBJ2-7; 11 bases are a match to TRBD2. From germline, CDR1 is SGHRS and CDR2 YFSETQ. The CDR3 has 18 amino acids. V lost 0 bases and J lost 0; bases outside the gene matches: 8.

This sequence joins TRBV5-1 and TRBJ2-7, with TRBD2 matching 8 bases. The germline gives CDR1 SGHRS, CDR2 YFSETQ. This CDR3 is built from 16 residues. Trimming at V came to 0 bases and at J to 3 bases, leaving 8 bases not matched to a gene. This CDR3 is CASSLAPGLGDYEQYF. CDR3 sequence (DNA): TGCGCCAGCAGCTTGGCCCCGGGACTAGGGGACTACGAGCAGTACTTC.

In DNA, the CDR3 is TGTGCCAGCAGCTTAACACAGGGACCCAACAATGAGCAGTTCTTC. This translates into CASSLTQGPNNEQFF. The chain has TRBV6-4 and TRBJ2-1, with D possibly being TRBD1 (6 bases). Trimming pared 6 bases from V and 5 bases from J, leaving 17 bases between. The CDR3 contains 15 residues. CDR1 MRHNA and CDR2 SNTAGT come from the germline V gene.

V is TRBV2 and J is TRBJ2-7; D is uncertain. Germline values: CDR1 SNHLY, CDR2 FYNNEI. The CDR3 contains 10 residues. Trimming removed 6 bases from V and 4 bases from J, with 4 bases in between. CDR3 sequence: CASRTYEQYF. As DNA, the CDR3 is TGTGCCAGCAGGACATACGAGCAGTACTTC.

In this sample, this clone turned up once. The genes are TRBV6-5 and TRBJ1-1, with D possibly TRBD1 on 6 matching bases. The CDR3 totals 13 residues. Germline-derived CDR1 and CDR2 are MNHEY and SVGAGI. V lost 4 bases to trimming and J lost 4 bases, with 10 bases between them. The CDR3 nucleotides read TGTGCCAGCAGTTTCACAGGGTCCACTGAAGCTTTCTTT. This codes for CASSFTGSTEAFF.

This clone was detected once. This chain connects TRBV10-2 to TRBJ2-7, with D possibly matching TRBD1 (6 bases). The germline gives CDR1 WSHSY, CDR2 SAAADI. V lost 5 bases to trimming and J lost 3 bases, with 14 bases between them. This CDR3 spans 14 amino acids. CDR3 in amino acids: CASSSDRMSYEQYF. The CDR3 DNA reads TGCGCCAGCAGTAGCGACAGGATGAGCTACGAGCAGTACTTC.

This rearrangement joins TRBV6-6 to TRBJ1-1, with D possibly matching TRBD1 (5 bases). The V gene lost 2 bases and the J gene lost 6 bases, with 13 bases spanning the gap. The CDR3 is 14 residues long. Germline assignment: CDR1 MNHNY and CDR2 SVGAGI (reference sequence). The DNA for the CDR3 is TGTGCCAGCAGTTACCGACAGACAACAGCTGAAGCTTTCTTT. Protein product: CASSYRQTTAEAFF.

Only one count was recorded for this clone. This rearrangement joins TRBV10-3 to TRBJ1-1; 7 bases align to TRBD1. The CDR3 contains 15 residues. V shed 4 bases and J 1 base; nucleotides not matched to a gene: 6. Germline values: CDR1 ENHRY, CDR2 SYGVKD. The CDR3 DNA reads TGTGCCATCAGTGGACAGGGCCCTGAGAACACTGAAGCTTTCTTT. Its translation is CAISGQGPENTEAFF.

The chain couples TRBV7-8 to TRBJ2-2; 9 nucleotides align to TRBD2. J was trimmed by 3 bases and V by 8 bases; bases with no gene match: 4. This CDR3 has 14 residues. In germline, CDR1 is SGHVS, CDR2 FQNEAQ. This CDR3 reads CASGGLAHTGELFF. The DNA of the CDR3 is TGTGCCAGCGGGGGACTAGCTCACACCGGGGAGCTGTTTTTT.

The rearrangement joins TRBV29-1 to TRBJ1-3, with D hard to call. CDR3 length: 13 amino acids. Between the trimmed V and J ends, which lost 1 base and 2 bases, there was a span of 6 bases. Germline CDR1 is SQVTM and CDR2 is ANQGSEA. The CDR3: CSVEVGTGNTIYF. CDR3 in DNA: TGCAGCGTTGAAGTTGGCACTGGAAACACCATATATTTT. The variable domain in full, completed from reference TRBV29-1 and TRBJ1-3, reads SAVISQKPSRDICQRGTSLTIQCQVDSQVTMMFWYRQQPGQSLTLIATANQGSEATYESGFVIDKFPISRPNLTFSTLTVSNMSPEDSSIYLCSVEVGTGNTIYFGEGSWLTVV.

The chain has TRBV2 and TRBJ2-5, with 8 bases identical to TRBD1. This CDR3 has 15 amino acids. Germline CDR1 reads SNHLY; CDR2 reads FYNNEI. The ends lost 7 bases at V and 2 bases at J; junction bases unmatched: 9. As DNA, the CDR3 is TGTGCCAGCAAGAAGATTTGGGACAGGCAAGAGACCCAGTACTTC. Its translation: CASKKIWDRQETQYF.

V is TRBV6-4 and J is TRBJ2-1, with D possibly matching TRBD2 (6 bases). CDR3 length equals 14 residues. CDR1 MRHNA and CDR2 SNTAGT come from the germline V gene. V lost 3 bases and J 10 bases, leaving 16 bases between the germline ends. The CDR3 loop reads CASSERVAVNEQFF. The CDR3 bases are TGTGCCAGCAGTGAACGCGTAGCGGTCAACGAGCAGTTCTTC.

The V call is TRBV7-9, the J call TRBJ2-1; the match to TRBD2 covers 10 bases. Germline CDR1 SEHNR, CDR2 FQNEAQ (reference sequence). J lost 4 bases, V lost 5 bases, and 5 bases had no gene match. This CDR3 region has 15 residues. The CDR3 spells CASSPPSGGYNEQFF. Written as DNA, the CDR3 is TGTGCCAGCAGCCCCCCTAGCGGGGGTTACAATGAGCAGTTCTTC.